One and the same sample provided the 8 T cell receptor beta chains below, sequenced in a study of shared clonotypes between healthy human individuals. The protocol was immunoSEQ multiplex PCR, while the TCRdb copy is restricted to in-frame clones and leaves out a portion. Among roughly 1,800,000 clones listed, about 95% were seen once. In the naive CD8 group, cells lacked CD45RO and were positively selected for CCR7, so terminally differentiated effector memory CD45RA+ cells were left out. The sample was naive CD8+ T cells sorted from blood. Receptors were obtained from a young man in good health.

There are a few counts of this clone. This same CDR3 is encoded by further DNA sequences in the sample. The chain combines TRBV9 with TRBJ1-2; weak D call: TRBD1 (5 bases). Germline V CDR1 and CDR2: SGDLS, YYNGEE. There are 14 residues in the CDR3. V lost 0 bases, J lost 3 bases, and 9 bases lay in between. The CDR3 spells CASSVGGGDYGYTF. In DNA, the CDR3 is TGTGCCAGCAGCGTAGGCGGGGGGGACTATGGCTACACCTTC.

V gene TRBV19 combines with J gene TRBJ2-3; 7 bases fit TRBD2. Germline V gene data show CDR1 as LNHDA and CDR2 as SQIVND (reference sequence). The CDR3 is 15 amino acids. V trimming: 3 bases; J trimming: 1 base; junction bases outside the gene matches: 4. CDR3 amino acids: CASSIGAGRTDTQYF. In nucleotides, the CDR3 is TGTGCCAGTAGTATTGGAGCGGGACGCACAGATACGCAGTATTTT.

The rearrangement joins TRBV28 to TRBJ1-4, with 8 bases matching TRBD1. Germline V gives CDR1 MDHEN, CDR2 SYDVKM. The CDR3 loop spans 16 amino acids. The J segment lost 0 bases and the V segment lost 6 bases, leaving 6 bases of the junction unmatched. The CDR3 protein is CASSQYRGATNEKLFF. CDR3 DNA: TGTGCCAGCAGCCAGTACAGGGGGGCAACTAATGAAAAACTGTTTTTT.

This clone came up once. The same CDR3 arises from other DNA sequences in this sample as well. V and J are TRBV9 and TRBJ1-5, with 8 bases identical to TRBD1. Germline CDR1 is SGDLS and CDR2 is YYNGEE. This CDR3 is built from 14 residues. V gave up 3 bases and J gave up 7 bases; unmatched junction bases: 6. This CDR3 is CASSDGQGNQPQHF. CDR3 nucleotide sequence: TGTGCCAGCAGCGATGGACAGGGAAACCAGCCCCAGCATTTT.

There are a few counts of this clone. The V call is TRBV5-5, the J call TRBJ2-7, with unresolved D. Per the germline V gene, CDR1 is SGHKS and CDR2 is YYEKEE (reference sequence). The CDR3 extends over 14 amino acids. V dropped 0 bases and J dropped 3 bases, with 10 bases sitting between them. The CDR3 sequence is CASSLAHQSYEQYF. For the CDR3, the DNA is TGTGCCAGCAGCTTGGCCCACCAGAGCTACGAGCAGTACTTC.

The V and J genes are TRBV9 and TRBJ2-3, with D possibly TRBD2 on 6 matching bases. V lost 0 bases and J 1 base, leaving 12 bases between the germline ends. The CDR3 sequence is 16 residues long. Per the germline V gene, CDR1 is SGDLS and CDR2 is YYNGEE. CDR3 nucleotides: TGTGCCAGCAGCGTAGGAGAAGGCGGGGGCACAGATACGCAGTATTTT. Amino acids: CASSVGEGGGTDTQYF.

The chain links TRBV5-1 to TRBJ2-7; 11 bases are shared with TRBD2. Trimming at V came to 0 bases and at J to 6 bases, leaving 5 bases not matched to a gene. The germline gives CDR1 SGHRS, CDR2 YFSETQ. The CDR3 is made up of 15 amino acids. CDR3 nucleotides: TGCGCCAGCAGCTTGGGTACTAGCGGGAGCGGCGAGCAGTACTTC. As protein: CASSLGTSGSGEQYF.

The chain couples TRBV9 to TRBJ2-6; D is unclear. Per germline, CDR1 SGDLS and CDR2 YYNGEE. The CDR3 spans 12 residues. The V gene lost 4 bases and the J gene lost 5 bases, with 4 bases spanning the gap. The CDR3 DNA is TGTGCCAGCAGCCACCGGGCCAACGTCCTGACTTTC. It is translated as CASSHRANVLTF.